A single T cell receptor beta chain is shown here with its context. The antigen this receptor binds is unknown. Base qualities were left out, and no much larger clone turns up one base away. This record comes from a study of shared clonotypes between healthy human individuals (TCRdb year 2020). Regarding the research as a whole: The cohort comprised two women and a few men aged 18 to 49 years. Between about 0.9 and 9 billion PBMCs per donor were obtained by leukapheresis. For each donor, CD4 naive and CD4 memory were each given three plates, CD8 naive was given two plates, and CD8 memory was given one plate. The study deeply sequenced blood TCR repertoires of several healthy adults to estimate repertoire size and the extent of clonotype sharing between individuals. To increase sequencing depth and limit assay-specific biases, different laboratories used diverse techniques to prepare libraries and sequence TCR repertoires. The research as a whole found: Sampling was limited to blood, and TCR repertoires in tissue likely differ from TCR repertoires in blood. Because the study included a small number of donors, the genetic and exposure-history diversity represented was limited. Based on pairwise subsampling, the degree of clonotype sharing among donors was expected to be affected by sequencing depth. Sharing across a few donors was observed for about 5% of naive CD4, 3.5% of naive CD8, 2.3% of memory CD4, and about 0.4% of memory CD8 clonotypes. Larger estimated clonotype richness was generally found for naive subsets than for memory subsets. Incomplete sequencing was indicated by rarefaction of sorted-subset datasets, despite the large sequencing depth. Compared with non-shared clonotypes, clonotypes shared by all four sorted-subset donors had higher generation probabilities.

Taken from cysteine to phenylalanine, the CDR3 has 17 residues. The CDR3 DNA has 51 bases and is translated from base 1. CDR1 SGHVS and CDR2 FQNEAQ are derived from the germline V gene. The germline ends are 14 bases apart after V is trimmed by 3 bases and J by 0 bases. CD8 naive samples were obtained by positive selection for CCR7 among CD45RO-negative cells, yielding a CD45RA+CCR7+ population from which TemRA cells were excluded. Donors were healthy HIV-negative adults with no recently reported acute infections or vaccinations. All donors were Caucasian adults living in Nashville, Tennessee, USA. After blood collection by leukapheresis, PBMCs were isolated using Ficoll-Histopaque density gradient centrifugation and then cryopreserved in the vapor phase of liquid nitrogen. Purity and quantity of every magnetically sorted T cell population were checked by analytical flow cytometry. Genomic DNA was isolated from every sorted fraction and measured by UV absorbance on a Nanodrop 2000c.

Using the deep immunoSEQ assay, TCR CDR3 regions were amplified from genomic DNA by multiplex PCR. Extracted genomic DNA from each cell subset was spread evenly across all wells of several immunoSEQ 96-well plates, with each plate serving as a replicate. Each replicate PCR for sorted subsets received about 220 ng genomic DNA, equal to roughly 33,000 T cell genomes. The purified libraries were quantified using a Qubit 3.0 fluorometer, sized with a Bioanalyzer 2100, and then quantified again using the KAPA Library Quantification kit. A separate single-read 150-cycle Illumina NextSeq 550 flow cell was used to sequence each immunoSEQ 96-well plate. On the study's bioinformatics: Because the immunoSEQ output held only junctional sequences and lacked quality scores, the filtering could not match the filtering applied to full-length reads. To assign V/J genes and CDR3, sequences were annotated using PyIR, a Python wrapper for IgBLAST v1.9, with IMGT germline references. Any read was removed if the V/J assignment was weak (E-value above 1e-6), the CDR3 was missing, or the read contained stop codons, out-of-frame junctions, or ambiguous translated residues. V3J clonotypes were defined as sequences sharing an identical inferred V gene, J gene, and CDR3 amino acid sequence. Percentage overlap between repertoires was calculated by dividing the number of shared unique clonotypes by the size of the smaller repertoire. RTK rarefaction, the Chao1 estimator, and Recon v2.1 estimates of unobserved clonotypes were used to assess repertoire richness. For all TCRbeta clonotypes obtained by the gDNA method from a handful of donors, generation probabilities were computed with OLGA. TCRdb limited this immuneACCESS table to in-frame rearrangements with V and J called. A share of clones is missing; checked studies link under half to unresolved V genes, and the rest is unexplained. That table supplies the V and J calls and clone size; D and trimming were determined from the DNA. In all, the sample holds about 2,100,000 clones, and 85% to 95% of those were seen once. Roughly 1.7% of the sample is taken by the ten largest.

The rearrangement joined TRBV7-8 to TRBJ1-4, with no confident D gene call. Sequences were obtained from naive CD8+ T cells from PBMCs. The sample's cell subset or site label is to be understood as: CD45RA+CCR7+. This receptor was taken from a man aged 18 to 29 in good health. Some clones in this sample may be carry-over from other donors' samples. The DNA sequence is given as TGTGCCAGCAGCTTTCAAACCTACACCACAACTAATGAAAAACTGTTTTTT. The encoded protein is CASSFQTYTTTNEKLFF. The reference TRBV7-8 and TRBJ1-4 proteins fill in what lies around the CDR3, so the full variable domain reads GAGVSQSPRYKVAKRGQDVALRCDPISGHVSLFWYQQALGQGPEFLTYFQNEAQLDKSGLPSDRFFAERPEGSVSTLKIQRTQQEDSAVYLCASSFQTYTTTNEKLFFGSGTQLSVL.